This TCR beta chain was sequenced in a study of blood T cell repertoires in COVID-19. Study in general: Samples of COVID-19 (acute and convalescent) were obtained from the United States, Italy and Spain. The analysed material was cDNA or gDNA that came from T cells, B-cell-depleted T cells, or PBMCs.

The CDR3 has 13 residues. CDR1 is SGHAT, CDR2 FQNNGV, per germline. Trimming removed 6 bases from V and 10 bases from J, with 16 bases in between. In the study's own analysis: Cell counts per sample came from amplifying reference gene primers. The method was immunoSEQ multiplex PCR; TCRdb's version includes in-frame clones alone and lacks a portion of them. That table supplies the V and J calls and clone size; D and trimming were determined from the DNA. Among about 240,000 clones, about 81% were seen once, and the ten largest hold approximately 13%. The sample consisted of peripheral blood. This receptor was obtained from a woman aged 55-69 years with active or convalescent COVID-19. J is TRBJ2-1 and V is TRBV11-2; D not resolved. The CDR3 region has the DNA TGTGCCAGCAGTCTTAGCACGCTCACCGAGCAGTTCTTC. Translating gives CASSLSTLTEQFF.